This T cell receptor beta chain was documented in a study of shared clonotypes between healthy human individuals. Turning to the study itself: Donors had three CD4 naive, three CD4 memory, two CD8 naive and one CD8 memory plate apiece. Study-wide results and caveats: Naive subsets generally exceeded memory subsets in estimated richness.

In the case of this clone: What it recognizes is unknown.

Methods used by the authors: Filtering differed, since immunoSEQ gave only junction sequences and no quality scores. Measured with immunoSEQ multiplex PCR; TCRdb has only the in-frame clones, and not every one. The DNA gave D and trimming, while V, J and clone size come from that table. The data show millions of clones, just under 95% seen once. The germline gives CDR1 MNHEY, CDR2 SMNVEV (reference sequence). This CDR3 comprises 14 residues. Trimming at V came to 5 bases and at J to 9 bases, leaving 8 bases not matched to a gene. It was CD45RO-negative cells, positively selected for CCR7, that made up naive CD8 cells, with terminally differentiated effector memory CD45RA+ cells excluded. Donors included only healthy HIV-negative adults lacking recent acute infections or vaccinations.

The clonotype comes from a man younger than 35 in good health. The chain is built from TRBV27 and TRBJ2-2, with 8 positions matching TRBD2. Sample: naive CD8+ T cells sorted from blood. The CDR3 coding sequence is TGTGCCAGCAGTCACGGGACTAGTGCTTGGGAGCTGTTTTTT. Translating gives CASSHGTSAWELFF.